The source of this TCR beta chain is a study of a mutant IDH1 vaccine in newly diagnosed glioma. Study details: Vaccine administration was initiated 4-6 weeks following radiotherapy alone, or with temozolomide cycles. Study observations and caveats: Altogether, 85% to 95% of patients exhibited vaccine-induced immune responses.

As for time point: week 47, end of study. A 20-mer mutant IDH1 peptide at 300 ug was injected subcutaneously with topical imiquimod. Astrocytomas found in donors were new, WHO grade 3 or 4, IDH1-mutant and ATRX-lost. This table comes from immunoSEQ multiplex PCR, and its TCRdb copy is limited to in-frame clones, with some not included. The data show tens of thousands of clones, around three fifths seen once. Of note for this clone: Antigen specificity is unknown.

This CDR3 contains 14 residues. The germline V gene encodes CDR1 SGDLS and CDR2 YYNGEE. Trimming took 3 bases from V and 9 from J, leaving 13 bases between them. The receptor's source is a man aged 40-49 years with glioma. Some clones in this sample may be carry-over from other donors' samples. This chain uses TRBV9 with TRBJ1-6, with a possible D match to TRBD1 (5 bases). The material sequenced was peripheral blood mononuclear cells (PBMCs), taken from a glioma patient whose treatment included an IDH1 peptide vaccine. The CDR3 coding sequence is TGTGCCAGCAGCGATGGACATGCGAGTTCACCCCTCCACTTT. This sequence encodes CASSDGHASSPLHF.